This entry lists 25 T cell receptor beta chains sequenced from one sample in a study of CD8 T cells in ankylosing spondylitis (dated by TCRdb to between 2016 and 2019). Antigens for these TCRs are unknown. The study at large found these results: Blood from ankylosing spondylitis patients appeared to be characterized by a TCR beta motif made up of several highly homologous amino acid variants.

The method was 5' RACE. Sequencing was carried out with an Illumina HiSeq 2500. TCRdb reprocessing: public reads trimmed at Q25 with fastp, clones called with MiXCR, in-frame beta chains kept. Rows merge per CDR3 protein into single entries with the most common DNA and genes. Here the sample has hundreds of thousands of distinct CDR3 sequences; approximately 26% occur a single time. The ten largest clonotypes hold 0.89% of the sample. Sequencing was carried out using blood, either unsorted or a sorted T cell fraction (not recorded which). Receptors were obtained from a male donor with ankylosing spondylitis.

This clonotype was seen at least ten times. This rearrangement joins TRBV12-3 or TRBV12-4 to TRBJ2-1; D unclear. The germline V and J ends were trimmed by 6 bases and 2 bases, with 11 bases remaining between them. The length of the CDR3 is 14 residues. Written as DNA, the CDR3 is TGTGCCAGCAGGCCAATAGAGACCTACAATGAGCAGTTCTTC. Its protein product is CASRPIETYNEQFF.

This clonotype was recorded at least ten times. The chain couples TRBV4-1 to TRBJ1-1; a possible D gene is TRBD1 (6 bases). From germline, CDR1 is MGHRA and CDR2 YSYEKL. V shed 3 bases and J shed 0 bases, with 8 bases lying between them. The CDR3 is 14 amino acids. The CDR3 is CASSQRTVNTEAFF. DNA for the CDR3: TGCGCCAGCAGCCAGCGGACAGTGAACACTGAAGCTTTCTTT.

This rearrangement joins TRBV20-1 to TRBJ2-5; D gene ambiguous. The V end lost 3 bases, the J end lost 1 base, and 6 bases lay between the germline ends. Germline loops: CDR1 DFQATT, CDR2 SNEGSKA (reference sequence). This CDR3 is built from 12 residues. In DNA form, the CDR3 reads TGCAGTGCTAGTAGATTCCAAGAGACCCAGTACTTC. Protein sequence: CSASRFQETQYF.

The chain uses TRBV3-1 and TRBJ1-1, with unresolved D. The CDR3 length is 14 residues. The V gene's germline CDR1 is LGHDT and CDR2 YNNKEL (reference sequence). V lost 1 base, J lost 3 bases, and 9 bases lay in between. The CDR3 region is CASSQGRRDTEAFF. The CDR3 region has the DNA TGTGCCAGCAGCCAAGGCCGGCGGGACACTGAAGCTTTCTTT.

This clonotype turned up a few times. The gene calls are TRBV2 and TRBJ2-3, with D hard to call. This CDR3 contains 15 residues. Trimming removed 4 bases at V and 1 base at J, with 12 bases between. Germline CDR1 reads SNHLY; CDR2 reads FYNNEI. The CDR3, as DNA: TGTGCCAGCAGTGTTAAGAGACAAGGCACAGATACGCAGTATTTT. Its translation is CASSVKRQGTDTQYF.

A few counts support this clonotype. CDR3 DNA sequence: TGTGCCAGCAGGGGAAGCGTGAGCACAGATACGCAGTATTTT. Translating gives CASRGSVSTDTQYF. This chain connects TRBV12-3 or TRBV12-4 to TRBJ2-3; D remains unclear. V dropped 6 bases and J dropped 0 bases, with 10 bases sitting between them. This CDR3 spans 14 amino acids.

The rearrangement joins TRBV2 to TRBJ1-6, with D maybe TRBD1 (6 bases). This CDR3 is 15 amino acids long. Germline V lookup: CDR1 SNHLY, CDR2 FYNNEI. The V end was cut by 7 bases, the J end by 5 bases, with 15 bases between. As DNA, the CDR3 is TGTGCCAGCACCTTGTCCAGGGGAGATAATTCACCCCTCCACTTT. This translates into CASTLSRGDNSPLHF.

The sample holds many counts of this clonotype. CDR3 DNA sequence: TGCGCCAGCAGCTTACCGGGACTGAACACTGAAGCTTTCTTT. Translation gives CASSLPGLNTEAFF. V is TRBV5-1 and J is TRBJ1-1; tentatively, D is TRBD1 (5 bases). Trimming shortened V by 2 bases and J by 0 bases, and 8 bases separated the two germline ends. The CDR3 is 14 residues long. Looked up from germline, CDR1 is SGHRS and CDR2 is YFSETQ. The full variable domain, its missing parts supplied by reference TRBV5-1 and TRBJ1-1, is KAGVTQTPRYLIKTRGQQVTLSCSPISGHRSVSWYQQTPGQGLQFLFEYFSETQRNKGNFPGRFSGRQFSNSRSEMNVSTLELGDSALYLCASSLPGLNTEAFFGQGTRLTVV.

Remarks on this clonotype: Possible read error: a much larger clone is one base away. The chain has TRBV19 and TRBJ2-1, with 14 positions matching TRBD2. Trimming removed 3 bases from V and 6 bases from J; junction bases left unmatched: 1. The CDR3 sequence is 15 residues long. The germline V gene encodes CDR1 LNHDA and CDR2 SQIVND (reference sequence). CDR3 DNA sequence: TGTGCCAGTAGTATGGGGACTAGCGGGAGCAATGAGCAGTTCTTC. This encodes CASSMGTSGSNEQFF. The full variable domain, completed using reference TRBV19 and TRBJ2-1, is DGGITQSPKYLFRKEGQNVTLSCEQNLNHDAMYWYRQDPGQGLRLIYYSQIVNDFQKGDIAEGYSVSREKKESFPLTVTSAQKNPTAFYLCASSMGTSGSNEQFFGPGTRLTVL.

This clonotype showed up just a few times. This chain joins TRBV7-9 and TRBJ2-7; weak D call: TRBD1 (6 bases). Per the germline V gene, CDR1 is SEHNR and CDR2 is FQNEAQ (reference sequence). With 5 bases removed from V and 5 bases from J, the gap between germline ends came to 25 bases. The CDR3 contains 17 residues. Written as DNA, the CDR3 is TGTGCCAGCAGCACAGTTGCACAGGGAATGTGGAGCGACGAGCAGTACTTC. This encodes CASSTVAQGMWSDEQYF. Looking up the rest from reference TRBV7-9 and TRBJ2-7 gives the full variable domain: DTGVSQNPRHKITKRGQNVTFRCDPISEHNRLYWYRQTLGQGPEFLTYFQNEAQLEKSRLLSDRFSAERPKGSFSTLEIQRTEQGDSAMYLCASSTVAQGMWSDEQYFGPGTRLTVT.

V usage is TRBV5-1 and J usage is TRBJ2-5, with TRBD2 as a possible D gene (6 bases). The CDR3 spans 16 residues. CDR1 SGHRS and CDR2 YFSETQ come from the germline V gene. Trimming took off 0 bases at V and 1 base at J, with 13 bases between the two ends. The chain's CDR3 is CASSLVPLASQETQYF. The CDR3 DNA is TGCGCCAGCAGCTTGGTACCACTAGCCTCCCAAGAGACCCAGTACTTC.

The V call is TRBV19, the J call TRBJ2-1; 7 positions match TRBD2. Germline CDR1 LNHDA, CDR2 SQIVND (reference sequence). The V segment lost 10 bases and the J segment 0 bases; nucleotides outside the gene matches: 9. The CDR3 length is 15 residues. DNA for the CDR3: TGTGCCACCGGGCGGCGGGAGAGCTCCTACAATGAGCAGTTCTTC. Protein product: CATGRRESSYNEQFF.

There are a few counts of this clonotype. This chain uses TRBV20-1 with TRBJ2-7; D might be TRBD1 or TRBD2, each matching 5 bases. This CDR3 spans 12 amino acids. The germline gives CDR1 DFQATT, CDR2 SNEGSKA (reference sequence). In DNA, the CDR3 is TGCAGGGTCGGGACGACGTCTTACGAGCAGTACTTC. It specifies CRVGTTSYEQYF.

In its sample, this clonotype was seen a few times. The chain couples TRBV5-1 to TRBJ2-1; 9 nucleotides line up with TRBD2. With V trimmed by 4 bases and J by 11 bases, 4 bases remained unmatched. The CDR3 has 12 residues. Germline CDR1 SGHRS, CDR2 YFSETQ. The CDR3: CASSALAGQQFF. DNA for the CDR3: TGCGCCAGCAGCGCCCTAGCGGGACAGCAGTTCTTC.

This clonotype has only a few counts. The rearrangement uses TRBV7-2 and TRBJ2-7; the match to TRBD2 covers 9 bases. Looked up from germline, CDR1 is SGHTA and CDR2 is FQGNSA. J lost 3 bases, V lost 3 bases, and 0 bases had no gene match. CDR3 length equals 13 residues. The CDR3 sequence: CASSLREGYEQYV. CDR3 DNA: TGTGCCAGCAGCTTGCGGGAGGGCTACGAGCAGTACGTC.

This clonotype was seen a handful of times. V usage is TRBV12-5 and J usage is TRBJ2-7; 7 nucleotides match TRBD1. The germline CDR1 and CDR2 sequences are LGHNT and FRNRAP. The CDR3 extends over 18 amino acids. The J segment lost 7 bases and the V segment lost 0 bases, leaving 18 bases of the junction unmatched. CDR3 amino acids: CASGLVPPDRRHSGEQYF. The CDR3, as DNA: TGTGCTAGTGGTTTGGTACCCCCGGACAGGAGACACTCTGGTGAGCAGTACTTC.

CDR3 sequence: CSVRAGSGNTIYF. The CDR3 DNA sequence: TGCAGCGTCCGGGCGGGCTCTGGAAACACCATATATTTT. The J gene is TRBJ1-3, the V gene TRBV29-1; no clear D gene. The V end lost 6 bases, the J end lost 0 bases, and 9 bases lay between the germline ends. Germline values: CDR1 SQVTM, CDR2 ANQGSEA. The CDR3 is made up of 13 amino acids.

This sequence joins TRBV14 and TRBJ1-2; D call uncertain. The V gene's germline CDR1 is SGHDN and CDR2 FVKESK. This CDR3 has 12 amino acids. V was shortened by 2 bases and J by 7 bases, with 8 bases between the two germline ends. CDR3 in amino acids: CASSQYAGGYTF. The DNA for the CDR3 is TGTGCCAGCAGCCAATACGCCGGTGGCTACACCTTC.

This clonotype has a handful of counts. This chain joins TRBV5-1 and TRBJ2-1, with TRBD2 matching 7 bases. V lost 0 bases to trimming and J lost 5 bases; unmatched junction nucleotides: 5. This CDR3 is 15 amino acids long. The V gene's germline CDR1 is SGHRS and CDR2 YFSETQ. The CDR3 coding sequence is TGCGCCAGCAGCTTGGCCGGGGGACTACACAATGAGCAGTTCTTC. This sequence encodes CASSLAGGLHNEQFF.

This clonotype was observed a handful of times. This chain links TRBV10-2 with TRBJ1-6; D gene ambiguous. Trimming shortened V by 0 bases and J by 3 bases, and 15 bases separated the two germline ends. Germline V gene data show CDR1 as WSHSY and CDR2 as SAAADI. The CDR3 length is 18 residues. The CDR3 DNA is TGCGCCAGCAGTGAGTCCTGGAGGGAAAAGGGCTATAATTCACCCCTCCACTTT. Residues: CASSESWREKGYNSPLHF.

This chain's CDR3 is CASSERRQGKNIQYF. The CDR3 bases are TGTGCCAGCAGTGAACGCCGACAGGGGAAAAACATTCAGTACTTC. The gene calls are TRBV6-1 and TRBJ2-4; TRBD1 agrees at 8 bases. CDR1 and CDR2 (germline): MNHNS, SASEGT. With 2 bases clipped from V and 4 bases from J, the junction kept 4 bases outside the gene matches. The CDR3 loop spans 15 amino acids.

The sample holds a few counts of this clonotype. The chain recombines TRBV7-8 with TRBJ2-7, with D possibly being TRBD1 (6 bases). Trimming pared 1 base from V and 4 bases from J, leaving 14 bases between. CDR1 is SGHVS and CDR2 is FQNEAQ in the germline V gene. This CDR3 is 15 amino acids long. The CDR3 bases are TGTGCCAGCAGCTTAGTTAGGACAGAAACATACGAGCAGTACTTC. Amino acids: CASSLVRTETYEQYF.

The gene calls are TRBV7-9 and TRBJ2-1; maybe TRBD1 (7 bases). With 4 bases removed from V and 8 bases from J, the gap between germline ends came to 18 bases. Germline CDR1 is SEHNR and CDR2 is FQNEAQ (reference sequence). The CDR3 spans 15 residues. DNA for the CDR3: TGTGCCAGCAGCTCCCAAGGAGGGGGCCGACATGAGCAGTTCTTC. Its translation is CASSSQGGGRHEQFF.

The V and J genes are TRBV10-1 and TRBJ2-1; 11 nucleotides align to TRBD2. The trim removed 4 bases at V and 6 bases at J, leaving 11 bases unmatched. The CDR3 is made up of 17 amino acids. Germline V gene lookup returns CDR1 WNHNN and CDR2 SYGVQD (reference sequence). The CDR3 region has the DNA TGCGCCAGCAGTGGTGCTTTTAGCGGGAGGGGTGGCAATGAGCAGTTCTTC. Its protein is CASSGAFSGRGGNEQFF.

This rearrangement joins TRBV2 to TRBJ1-1; the D is unclear. The CDR3 is made up of 12 amino acids. The germline V and J ends were trimmed by 1 base and 6 bases, with 6 bases remaining between them. Germline CDR1 is SNHLY and CDR2 is FYNNEI. The chain's CDR3 is CASSEDRPEAFF. CDR3 nucleotide sequence: TGTGCCAGCAGTGAAGATAGGCCTGAAGCTTTCTTT. Combining the CDR3 with reference TRBV2 and TRBJ1-1 gives the whole variable domain EPEVTQTPSHQVTQMGQEVILRCVPISNHLYFYWYRQILGQKVEFLVSFYNNEISEKSEIFDDQFSVERPDGSNFTLKIRSTKLEDSAMYFCASSEDRPEAFFGQGTRLTVV.